These 29 T cell receptor beta chains were all obtained from the same sample, sequenced in a study of cytotoxic CD8 clonotypes in ibrutinib-treated CLL (dated by TCRdb to about 2021). The method behind the library was the immunoSEQ multiplex PCR assay. What TCRdb holds here is the immuneACCESS table cut down to in-frame rearrangements. Part of the clones is not present; checked against another copy, under half of the missing clones reflect an unresolved V gene, and the others are unexplained. This sample gives 80,000 to 95,000 clones in total; about 85% of them show up just once. The ten largest make up 4.8% of the sample. The time point label, as the study defines it: about a year on ibrutinib. Sequenced material: PBMCs, taken after 12 months of ibrutinib treatment. These receptor sequences come from a human donor with chronic lymphocytic leukemia.

The J gene is TRBJ2-6, the V gene TRBV18; D is ambiguous. The CDR3 is 17 residues long. V was clipped by 5 bases and J by 0 bases, with 14 bases between them. From germline, CDR1 is KGHSH and CDR2 LQKENI. The CDR3: CASSISQASSGANVLTF. The CDR3, as DNA: TGTGCCAGCTCAATAAGCCAGGCCAGCTCTGGGGCCAACGTCCTGACTTTC.

The chain couples TRBV23-1 to TRBJ2-5; possibly TRBD1 for D (6 bases). TRBV23-1 is recorded as an ORF, its role being uncertain. Trimming shortened V by 7 bases and J by 2 bases, and 14 bases separated the two germline ends. The CDR3 is 14 residues long. CDR3 coding DNA: TGCGCCAGCACCCGAAGGGGGAGTCAAGAGACCCAGTACTTC. It is translated as CASTRRGSQETQYF.

The chain links TRBV14 to TRBJ2-4; D is unresolved. This CDR3 contains 14 residues. The V end lost 0 bases, the J end lost 12 bases, and 15 bases lay between the germline ends. Germline CDR1 is SGHDN and CDR2 is FVKESK. CDR3 amino acids: CASSQEVGSPRQYF. The CDR3 DNA is TGTGCCAGCAGCCAAGAGGTCGGCAGCCCTCGTCAGTACTTC.

This clone was found once. The genes are TRBV7-2 and TRBJ1-5; TRBD1 matches 9 bases. This CDR3 spans 14 amino acids. The germline gives CDR1 SGHTA, CDR2 FQGNSA. With 5 bases clipped from V and 6 bases from J, the junction kept 5 bases outside the gene matches. CDR3 protein: CASSRDRVGQPQHF. The CDR3 bases are TGTGCCAGCAGCCGGGACAGGGTCGGTCAGCCCCAGCATTTT.

The V call is TRBV5-4, the J call TRBJ2-1, with D maybe TRBD2 (6 bases). This CDR3 comprises 14 residues. Looked up from germline, CDR1 is SGHNT and CDR2 is YYREEE (reference sequence). Trimming pared 4 bases from V and 3 bases from J, leaving 11 bases between. This chain's CDR3 is CASSGGPGYNEQFF. The CDR3 DNA sequence: TGTGCCAGCAGCGGAGGGCCGGGCTACAATGAGCAGTTCTTC.

The V gene is TRBV6-5, the J gene TRBJ2-5; 8 nucleotides line up with TRBD1. Germline CDR1 and CDR2: MNHEY and SVGAGI. V was pared by 6 bases and J by 5 bases, with 11 bases of the junction left unmatched. This CDR3 contains 15 residues. The CDR3: CASSFGQGGVETQYF. The CDR3 region has the DNA TGTGCCAGCAGCTTCGGACAGGGTGGAGTGGAGACCCAGTACTTC.

The chain employs TRBV18 and TRBJ2-7; D remains unclear. V lost 2 bases to trimming and J lost 0 bases, with 8 bases between them. This CDR3 region has 14 residues. Germline V gives CDR1 KGHSH, CDR2 LQKENI. The CDR3 coding sequence is TGTGCCAGCTCACCATGGGCAGACTCCTACGAGCAGTACTTC. Residues: CASSPWADSYEQYF.

V usage is TRBV11-3 and J usage is TRBJ2-3, with 16 bases lining up with TRBD2. V lost 5 bases, J lost 5 bases, and 4 bases stayed unmatched. The CDR3 has 16 amino acids. Germline assignment: CDR1 SGHNT and CDR2 YENEEA. The DNA of the CDR3 is TGTGCCAGCAGCACAGGGACTAGCGGGGGGGGAGATACGCAGTATTTT. This gives the protein CASSTGTSGGGDTQYF. Full variable domain (outside the CDR3, taken from reference TRBV11-3 and TRBJ2-3): EAGVVQSPRYKIIEKKQPVAFWCNPISGHNTLYWYLQNLGQGPELLIRYENEEAVDDSQLPKDRFSAERLKGVDSTLKIQPAELGDSAVYLCASSTGTSGGGDTQYFGPGTRLTVL.

The J gene is TRBJ1-5, the V gene TRBV7-2, with a weak D call TRBD1 (6 bases). Trimming shortened V by 5 bases and J by 4 bases, and 18 bases separated the two germline ends. This CDR3 region has 16 residues. Germline CDR1 and CDR2: SGHTA and FQGNSA. CDR3 bases: TGTGCCAGCAGCCAAGCTTCGGGGCAGGGGAATCAGCCCCAGCATTTT. Encoded protein: CASSQASGQGNQPQHF.

The chain has TRBV7-2 and TRBJ2-5, with 11 bases fitting TRBD2. V lost 0 bases and J lost 0; bases outside the gene matches: 6. This CDR3 is 18 amino acids long. Germline CDR1 reads SGHTA; CDR2 reads FQGNSA. CDR3: CASSLALLAGAYQETQYF. CDR3 sequence (DNA): TGTGCCAGCAGCTTAGCGCTACTAGCGGGGGCTTACCAAGAGACCCAGTACTTC.

The chain carries TRBV19 and TRBJ2-5; 12 bases agree with TRBD1. The V and J ends lost 6 bases and 4 bases, in that order; junction bases with no gene match: 6. CDR1 and CDR2 (germline): LNHDA, SQIVND (reference sequence). The CDR3 loop spans 15 amino acids. In nucleotides, the CDR3 is TGTGCCAGTAGCCGGGACAGGGGGCAAGGAGAGACCCAGTACTTC. This gives the protein CASSRDRGQGETQYF.

This CDR3 is CASSWAGTSGANNEQFF. The DNA of the CDR3 is TGTGCCAGCAGCTGGGCCGGGACTAGCGGGGCCAACAATGAGCAGTTCTTC. The V gene is TRBV7-2, the J gene TRBJ2-1; 13 bases align to TRBD2. Trimming cost V 4 bases and J 5 bases; bases outside gene matches: 8. Germline V lookup: CDR1 SGHTA, CDR2 FQGNSA. The CDR3 runs to 17 residues.

The chain combines TRBV28 with TRBJ1-2; D remains ambiguous. Trimming stripped 4 bases from V and 7 bases from J, with 19 bases between. Germline CDR1 MDHEN, CDR2 SYDVKM. This CDR3 is 15 amino acids long. CDR3 nucleotide sequence: TGTGCCAGCAGTTCCCCCGCGGCCGGGCCGGGTGGCTACACCTTC. Encoded protein: CASSSPAAGPGGYTF.

The rearrangement uses TRBV15 and TRBJ2-1; 10 bases align to TRBD2. Germline CDR1 reads LNHNV; CDR2 reads YYDKDF (reference sequence). V lost 5 bases and J lost 10; bases outside the gene matches: 11. This CDR3 is built from 15 residues. CDR3 DNA sequence: TGTGCCACCAGCCCCGGACTAGCGGTGCTAGGGGAGCAGTTCTTC. As protein: CATSPGLAVLGEQFF.

This chain joins TRBV30 and TRBJ2-1; no definite D call. The V end lost 1 base, the J end lost 1 base, and 11 bases lay between the germline ends. Looked up from germline, CDR1 is GTSNPN and CDR2 is SVGIG (reference sequence). The CDR3 spans 15 residues. CDR3 sequence (DNA): TGTGCCTGGAGTGGAACGGAATGGTCCTACAATGAGCAGTTCTTC. Amino acid sequence: CAWSGTEWSYNEQFF. Full variable domain (outside the CDR3, taken from reference TRBV30 and TRBJ2-1): SQTIHQWPATLVQPVGSPLSLECTVEGTSNPNLYWYRQAAGRGLQLLFYSVGIGQISSEVPQNLSASRPQDRQFILSSKKLLLSDSGFYLCAWSGTEWSYNEQFFGPGTRLTVL.

The J gene is TRBJ2-1, the V gene TRBV11-3, with D uncertain. Trimming took 1 base from V and 11 from J, leaving 6 bases between them. The CDR3 sequence is 11 residues long. Per germline, CDR1 SGHNT and CDR2 YENEEA. CDR3 residues: CASSLGGKQFF. CDR3 DNA: TGTGCCAGCAGCTTAGGGGGAAAGCAGTTCTTC.

The gene calls are TRBV5-1 and TRBJ2-7; D may match TRBD1 or TRBD2 (5 bases each). The CDR3 length is 14 residues. Per the germline V gene, CDR1 is SGHRS and CDR2 is YFSETQ. V was trimmed by 1 base and J by 7 bases, leaving 15 bases between them. CDR3 loop: CASSLNTGSGEQYF. CDR3 in DNA: TGCGCCAGCAGCTTGAACACAGGCTCGGGGGAGCAGTACTTC. The entire variable domain, with the rest obtained from reference TRBV5-1 and TRBJ2-7, is as follows: KAGVTQTPRYLIKTRGQQVTLSCSPISGHRSVSWYQQTPGQGLQFLFEYFSETQRNKGNFPGRFSGRQFSNSRSEMNVSTLELGDSALYLCASSLNTGSGEQYFGPGTRLTVT.

The chain is built from TRBV19 and TRBJ2-1; D not certain. Deletions cut 4 bases from V and 7 bases from J, with 32 bases between. Germline CDR1 LNHDA, CDR2 SQIVND (reference sequence). This CDR3 has 20 residues. CDR3 loop: CASSTSPVLGVGTAGNEQFF. CDR3 sequence (DNA): TGTGCCAGTAGTACGAGCCCAGTACTTGGGGTTGGTACTGCTGGGAATGAGCAGTTCTTC.

The chain uses TRBV7-9 and TRBJ2-6; the D is unclear. This CDR3 contains 15 residues. Trimming cost V 5 bases and J 2 bases, with 10 bases left between them. Looked up from germline, CDR1 is SEHNR and CDR2 is FQNEAQ (reference sequence). The CDR3 sequence is CASSPVRPGANVLTF. The CDR3 nucleotides are TGTGCCAGCAGCCCAGTCCGGCCTGGGGCCAACGTCCTGACTTTC. Variable domain in full (rest from reference TRBV7-9 and TRBJ2-6): DTGVSQNPRHKITKRGQNVTFRCDPISEHNRLYWYRQTLGQGPEFLTYFQNEAQLEKSRLLSDRFSAERPKGSFSTLEIQRTEQGDSAMYLCASSPVRPGANVLTFGAGSRLTVL.

J is TRBJ1-4 and V is TRBV18, with 12 bases matching TRBD1. CDR1 KGHSH and CDR2 LQKENI come from the germline V gene. J was trimmed by 6 bases and V by 1 base; bases with no gene match: 12. This CDR3 spans 19 amino acids. The CDR3 region has the DNA TGTGCCAGCTCACCACTGGCCCCGGGACAGGGGGCGATATATGAAAAACTGTTTTTT. Translation gives CASSPLAPGQGAIYEKLFF. Drawing the rest from reference TRBV18 and TRBJ1-4, the complete variable domain is NAGVMQNPRHLVRRRGQEARLRCSPMKGHSHVYWYRQLPEEGLKFMVYLQKENIIDESGMPKERFSAEFPKEGPSILRIQQVVRGDSAAYFCASSPLAPGQGAIYEKLFFGSGTQLSVL.

The chain uses TRBV9 and TRBJ2-3, with D hard to call. This CDR3 is 16 amino acids long. Trimming removed 0 bases at V and 0 bases at J, with 11 bases between. The germline gives CDR1 SGDLS, CDR2 YYNGEE. The CDR3: CASSVGSGPSTDTQYF. The CDR3 DNA reads TGTGCCAGCAGCGTAGGGTCGGGTCCTAGCACAGATACGCAGTATTTT.

This clone was counted a single time. The J gene is TRBJ2-3, the V gene TRBV11-1; 14 bases line up with TRBD2. The CDR3 sequence is 17 residues long. The V segment lost 5 bases and the J segment 5 bases; nucleotides outside the gene matches: 9. CDR1 and CDR2 (germline): SGHAT, FQDESV (reference sequence). The CDR3: CASSPRTSGRTGDTQYF. The CDR3 region has the DNA TGTGCCAGCAGCCCTCGGACTAGCGGGAGGACGGGAGATACGCAGTATTTT. Drawing the rest from reference TRBV11-1 and TRBJ2-3, the complete variable domain is EAEVAQSPRYKITEKSQAVAFWCDPISGHATLYWYRQILGQGPELLVQFQDESVVDDSQLPKDRFSAERLKGVDSTLKIQPAELGDSAMYLCASSPRTSGRTGDTQYFGPGTRLTVL.

The rearrangement uses TRBV4-1 and TRBJ1-2; D is possibly TRBD1 (5 bases). Between the trimmed V and J ends, which lost 0 bases and 4 bases, there was a span of 15 bases. Looked up from germline, CDR1 is MGHRA and CDR2 is YSYEKL. The CDR3 consists of 16 residues. CDR3 residues: CASSQDWVPGGYGYTF. For the CDR3, the DNA is TGCGCCAGCAGCCAAGATTGGGTTCCGGGGGGCTATGGCTACACCTTC.

The chain employs TRBV9 and TRBJ2-1; the match to TRBD2 covers 13 bases. Germline CDR1 is SGDLS and CDR2 is YYNGEE. The CDR3 extends over 17 amino acids. V lost 0 bases to trimming and J lost 5 bases; unmatched junction nucleotides: 5. CDR3 in amino acids: CASSVVAGTSGDNEQFF. As DNA, the CDR3 is TGTGCCAGCAGCGTAGTCGCGGGGACTAGCGGGGACAATGAGCAGTTCTTC. Full variable domain (outside the CDR3, taken from reference TRBV9 and TRBJ2-1): DSGVTQTPKHLITATGQRVTLRCSPRSGDLSVYWYQQSLDQGLQFLIQYYNGEERAKGNILERFSAQQFPDLHSELNLSSLELGDSALYFCASSVVAGTSGDNEQFFGPGTRLTVL.

The chain joins TRBV2 to TRBJ2-7; either TRBD1 or TRBD2 may supply D (5 bases each). The V and J ends lost 4 bases and 6 bases respectively, with 13 bases between them. Germline V gene data show CDR1 as SNHLY and CDR2 as FYNNEI. The CDR3 is made up of 13 amino acids. The CDR3 sequence is CASSVRDSGEQYF. DNA of the CDR3: TGTGCCAGCAGTGTCCGCGACAGCGGCGAGCAGTACTTC.

In this sample, this clone turned up a few times. This chain joins TRBV6-5 and TRBJ2-2, with D hard to call. The germline gives CDR1 MNHEY, CDR2 SVGAGI. The CDR3 is 11 amino acids. V was pared by 7 bases and J by 7 bases, with 7 bases between. The CDR3 reads CASKYNGELFF. The CDR3 DNA reads as TGTGCCAGCAAGTACAACGGGGAGCTGTTTTTT.

The chain carries TRBV18 and TRBJ1-5, with TRBD1 matching over 8 bases. Trimming cost V 3 bases and J 3 bases; bases outside gene matches: 7. The germline V gene encodes CDR1 KGHSH and CDR2 LQKENI. This CDR3 has 16 residues. The CDR3 spells CASSPPGQGPNQPQHF. The CDR3 bases are TGTGCCAGCTCACCTCCCGGACAGGGCCCCAATCAGCCCCAGCATTTT.

This chain connects TRBV6-6 to TRBJ1-5, with TRBD1 as a possible D gene (6 bases). The germline V and J ends were trimmed by 6 bases and 5 bases, with 8 bases remaining between them. The CDR3 is made up of 12 amino acids. Germline CDR1 is MNHNY and CDR2 is SVGAGI (reference sequence). The CDR3 loop is CASRGGDQPQHF. In DNA form, the CDR3 reads TGTGCCAGCAGAGGGGGTGATCAGCCCCAGCATTTT.

The chain employs TRBV4-2 and TRBJ1-2, with D possibly being TRBD1 (6 bases). The CDR3 spans 15 residues. Trimming cost V 1 base and J 6 bases, with 15 bases left between them. From germline, CDR1 is LGHNA and CDR2 YNFKEQ. The CDR3 nucleotides are TGTGCCAGCAGCCAAGTGGGGGGGGCTGGGGATGGCTACACCTTC. Translated: CASSQVGGAGDGYTF.